The 10 T cell receptor beta chains presented below share a single source sample, sequenced in a study of naive and memory T cell subsets. Both TRBC1 and TRBC2 were covered by a beta constant-region primer of two equimolar oligonucleotides. TCRdb used MiXCR to reprocess the UMI-ligation and nested PCR reads, holding one entry per CDR3 protein. The sample contains tens of thousands of distinct CDR3 sequences, less than 15% of which appear only once. Sequencing was carried out using central memory CD4+ T cells from blood. The source of these receptors is a human donor in good health.

Only a few counts were recorded for this clonotype. The chain combines TRBV5-5 with TRBJ2-1; D perhaps matches TRBD2 (6 bases). The CDR3 length is 13 residues. Germline-derived CDR1 and CDR2 are SGHKS and YYEKEE (reference sequence). With 4 bases removed from V and 10 bases from J, the gap between germline ends came to 15 bases. As DNA, the CDR3 is TGTGCCAGCAGCCTGGAGGCTCGGGGGGAGCAGTTCTTC. Protein sequence: CASSLEARGEQFF.

This clonotype was recorded a few times. This clone may be a read error of a much larger clone one base away. The chain couples TRBV19 to TRBJ2-5; D is uncertain. CDR3 length: 15 amino acids. Germline CDR1 reads LNHDA; CDR2 reads SQIVND (reference sequence). Trimming removed 6 bases from V and 1 base from J, with 15 bases in between. DNA of the CDR3: TGTGCCAGTAGGGACCGCTCGGCGAGCCAAGAGACCCAGTACTTC. Translating it yields CASRDRSASQETQYF.

This clonotype has a handful of counts. The rearrangement uses TRBV19 and TRBJ2-7, with a weak D call TRBD2 (6 bases). Germline loops: CDR1 LNHDA, CDR2 SQIVND (reference sequence). V was cut by 6 bases and J by 4 bases, with 13 bases left in between. This CDR3 contains 13 residues. The DNA of the CDR3 is TGTGCCAGTAGATCGGATGGGGGGTACGAGCAGTACTTC. Translation: CASRSDGGYEQYF.

This chain links TRBV24-1 with TRBJ1-5, with TRBD1 as a possible D gene (5 bases). CDR1 and CDR2 (germline): KGHDR, SFDVKD. Trimming left V 5 bases short and J 3 bases short, with 13 bases between. The CDR3 has 15 amino acids. CDR3 amino acids: CATSVGTGNNQPQHF. CDR3 DNA sequence: TGTGCCACCAGTGTTGGGACGGGTAACAATCAGCCCCAGCATTTT.

This clonotype was recorded many times. The gene calls are TRBV10-3 and TRBJ2-3, with 12 bases that match TRBD2. The germline V gene encodes CDR1 ENHRY and CDR2 SYGVKD. The trim removed 6 bases at V and 1 base at J, leaving 8 bases unmatched. The CDR3 length is 17 residues. Here the CDR3 reads CAIRPTSGGRGTDTQYF. The CDR3 coding sequence is TGTGCCATCAGACCAACTAGCGGGGGGCGAGGCACAGATACGCAGTATTTT.

This clonotype was observed at least ten times. This chain's CDR3 is CASSYGASSYNEQFF. CDR3 in DNA: TGTGCCAGCAGTTATGGCGCTAGCTCCTACAATGAGCAGTTCTTC. The chain couples TRBV6-2 or TRBV6-3 to TRBJ2-1; D unresolved. Germline assignment: CDR1 MNHEY and CDR2 SVGEGT. The CDR3 has 15 residues. V lost 3 bases to trimming and J lost 0 bases, with 9 bases between them.

This clonotype came up many times. The chain recombines TRBV29-1 with TRBJ2-2, with 8 positions matching TRBD1. Per the germline V gene, CDR1 is SQVTM and CDR2 is ANQGSEA. This CDR3 is 14 amino acids long. The V segment lost 3 bases and the J segment 7 bases; nucleotides outside the gene matches: 7. DNA of the CDR3: TGCAGCGTTGACAGGGGGCCGGGGAACGGGGAGCTGTTTTTT. Amino acids: CSVDRGPGNGELFF.

Many counts were recorded for this clonotype. The chain joins TRBV20-1 to TRBJ2-7, with D perhaps matching TRBD2 (5 bases). Germline lookup yields CDR1 DFQATT and CDR2 SNEGSKA (reference sequence). V lost 4 bases, J lost 0 bases, and 13 bases lay in between. CDR3 length equals 14 residues. Written as DNA, the CDR3 is TGCAGTGCTAAAGGAGGCAGGAGCTCCTACGAGCAGTACTTC. This translates into CSAKGGRSSYEQYF.

There are many counts of this clonotype. The V call is TRBV7-2, the J call TRBJ1-2; 7 bases fit TRBD1. Trimming removed 5 bases from V and 3 bases from J; junction bases left unmatched: 6. The CDR3 sequence is 14 residues long. Germline loops: CDR1 SGHTA, CDR2 FQGNSA. This chain's CDR3 is CASSPNRGDYGYTF. The CDR3 DNA sequence: TGTGCCAGCAGCCCTAACAGGGGAGACTATGGCTACACCTTC.

This clonotype turned up a few times. The V and J genes are TRBV5-4 and TRBJ1-2; the D is unclear. With 0 bases removed from V and 7 bases from J, the gap between germline ends came to 10 bases. The CDR3 length is 13 residues. Germline assignment: CDR1 SGHNT and CDR2 YYREEE (reference sequence). The CDR3 loop is CASSLGSRLGYTF. The CDR3, as DNA: TGTGCCAGCAGCTTGGGGTCGCGGCTTGGCTACACCTTC. Variable domain in full (rest from reference TRBV5-4 and TRBJ1-2): ETGVTQSPTHLIKTRGQQVTLRCSSQSGHNTVSWYQQALGQGPQFIFQYYREEENGRGNFPPRFSGLQFPNYSSELNVNALELDDSALYLCASSLGSRLGYTFGSGTRLTVV.